This T cell receptor beta chain comes out of a study of T cell changes during pregnancy in multiple sclerosis (dated by TCRdb to between 2019 and 2020). At the level of the whole study: The study looked at changes in the T cell repertoire across pregnancy in women with multiple sclerosis.

The CDR3 numbers 13 residues from cysteine through phenylalanine. Only CDR3 DNA is held: 39 bases, read in frame from base 1. V sheds 4 bases and J sheds 7 bases, leaving 13 bases between their ends. The CDR1 and CDR2 encoded by the germline V gene are SNHLY and FYNNEI. Remarks on this clone: There is no known antigen for this receptor. No much larger clonotype is one base removed from it; base qualities were not supplied.

Libraries were constructed by the immunoSEQ multiplex PCR assay. In its TCRdb copy, this immuneACCESS table keeps in-frame sequences only and misses some clones. Where compared with another copy, unresolved V genes explain less than half of these, and the others have no known cause. Recorded for this sample are approximately 70,000 clones; 92% of them occurred a single time. In total, the top ten clones hold more than 1.1% of the sample. The chain is encoded by TRBV2 joined to TRBJ1-2, with a weak D call of TRBD1 (6 bases match). The clonotype was recovered from a female donor in good health, enrolled as a control in a pregnancy study. This sample comprised peripheral blood, obtained in the second trimester of pregnancy. CDR3 reads: CASSAQGAGGYTF. The bases are TGTGCCAGCAGTGCACAGGGCGCGGGTGGCTACACCTTC.